This T cell receptor beta chain is drawn from a study of blood T cell repertoires in COVID-19 (TCRdb year 2020). Looking at the study overall: The collaborator samples originated in the United States, Italy and Spain and spanned the acute and convalescent phases of COVID-19. The material from the prospective study consisted of cDNA or gDNA derived from T cells, B-cell-depleted T cells, or PBMCs. A freely available public database, intended as a resource for researchers studying the immune response to SARS-CoV-2, is where the repertoires were released. The sample metadata nearly always contained a de-identified subject ID, COVID-19 status, age in years and sex. Where HLA class I and class II types were available, the types were taken from metadata supplied by the sample provider, not from assay-based typing. The samples were drawn from the first 160 participants of the ongoing ImmuneRACE study and from over a thousand subjects provided by 6 global collaborators. Deeply sampled blood TCRbeta repertoires from subjects exposed to, actively infected with, or recovered from COVID-19 were included in the dataset.

Remarks on this clone: Its recognized antigen is unknown. Base qualities are not provided; no much larger clone lies one nucleotide away.

The collaborating institutions used their own protocols to collect whole blood in K2EDTA tubes. For TCRbeta analysis, collaborators shipped samples as frozen whole blood, isolated PBMCs, or DNA extracted from either of those sample types. The CDR3 runs 15 residues from the cysteine to the phenylalanine. Just CDR3 DNA is preserved here, 45 bases in frame from base 1. Germline trimming: 2 bases from V, 0 bases from J; junction bases outside gene matches: 1. Looking up the germline V gene yields CDR1 MNHEY and CDR2 SVGEGT. Results and caveats for the whole study, not just this receptor: The amount of clinical and demographic metadata varied by source and participant and was provided uncurated.

TCRbeta CDR3 regions were amplified from genomic DNA by means of the immunoSEQ Assay, a bias-controlled multiplex PCR. The study's own analysis went as follows. Within the assay, amplification of reference gene primers was used to estimate how many nucleated cells each sample contained. To quantify the absolute abundance of each unique TCRbeta CDR3 rearrangement, sequence reads were collapsed and filtered. Productive Simpson clonality was computed per sample as the square root of Simpson's diversity index over productive rearrangements. Here the immuneACCESS table is served through TCRdb, limited to in-frame sequences with V and J called. Missing clones are a known gap in these copies; in checked studies unresolved V genes cover under half, and the rest lacks a known reason. V, J and clone size were drawn from that table, and D and trimming were deduced from the DNA. Here the sample has fewer than 300,000 clones; over 75% occur a single time. About 5.1% of the sample lies in the top ten.

Sequencing was performed on peripheral blood. This TCR came from a man aged 50-59 years with active or convalescent COVID-19. The receptor chain draws on TRBV6-2 or TRBV6-3 and TRBJ1-5; TRBD1 agrees with 7 junctional bases. The CDR3 region has the sequence CASSYGTASNQPQHF. The nucleotide sequence reads TGTGCCAGCAGTTACGGGACAGCTAGCAATCAGCCCCAGCATTTT.